This T cell receptor (beta chain) was observed in a study of cytomegalovirus exposure and HLA in healthy donors. With 60 Vbeta and 13 Jbeta primers, the PCR was carried out. Profiled with immunoSEQ multiplex PCR; TCRdb holds only in-frame clones, not every one. The repertoire holds 90,000 to 150,000 clones, with more than 65% as singletons. The V and J ends lost 3 bases and 2 bases, in that order; junction bases with no gene match: 4. The germline gives CDR1 LNHDA, CDR2 SQIVND (reference sequence). CDR3 size: 15 residues. The chain uses TRBV19 and TRBJ2-7, with 10 bases that match TRBD1. This clonotype originated in a man younger than 30 in good health and CMV-seropositive. The sample was PBMCs. CDR3 amino acids: CASSISGTGAYEQYF. CDR3 DNA sequence: TGTGCCAGTAGTATCTCCGGGACAGGGGCCTACGAGCAGTACTTC.